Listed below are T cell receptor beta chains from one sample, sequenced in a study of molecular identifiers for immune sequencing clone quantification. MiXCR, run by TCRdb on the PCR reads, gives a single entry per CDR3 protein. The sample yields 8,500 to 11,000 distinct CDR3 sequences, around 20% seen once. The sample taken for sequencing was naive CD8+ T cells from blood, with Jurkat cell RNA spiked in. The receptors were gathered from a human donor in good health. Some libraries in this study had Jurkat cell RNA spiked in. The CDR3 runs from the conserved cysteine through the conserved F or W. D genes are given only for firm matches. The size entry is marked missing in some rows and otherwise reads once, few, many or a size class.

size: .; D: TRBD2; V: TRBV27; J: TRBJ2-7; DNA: TGTGCCAGCAGCACATCGGGACTAGTCTACGAGCAGTACTTC; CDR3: CASSTSGLVYEQYF
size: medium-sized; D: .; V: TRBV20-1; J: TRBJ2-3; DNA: TGCAGTGCTGCCCCCACACAGGCCGACGCAGATACGCAGTATTTT; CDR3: CSAAPTQADADTQYF
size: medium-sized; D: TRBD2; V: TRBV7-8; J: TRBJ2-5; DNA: TGTGCCAGCAGCTTAGACTCTAGCGGGAGAGTGGCCCAGTACTTC; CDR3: CASSLDSSGRVAQYF
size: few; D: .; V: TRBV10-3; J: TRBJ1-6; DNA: TGTGCCATCAGAGTCAACAGTGTTGGGAACTCACCCCTCTACTTT; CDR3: CAIRVNSVGNSPLYF
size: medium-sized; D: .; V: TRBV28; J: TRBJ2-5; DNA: TGTGCCAGCAGTTTAGCGGGACACCCACAAGAGACCCAGTACTTC; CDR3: CASSLAGHPQETQYF
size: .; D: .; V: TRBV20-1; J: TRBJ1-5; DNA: TGCAGTGCTTTAGACCCGGGGCTAAGCAATCAGCCCCAGCATTTT; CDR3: CSALDPGLSNQPQHF
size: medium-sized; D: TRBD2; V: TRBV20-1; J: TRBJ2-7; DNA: TGCAGTGCTACCGGGACTAGCATCCACGAGCAGTACTTC; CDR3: CSATGTSIHEQYF
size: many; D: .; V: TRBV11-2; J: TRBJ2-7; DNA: TGTGCCAGCAGCGCCTATGGTGAGCAGTACTTC; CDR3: CASSAYGEQYF
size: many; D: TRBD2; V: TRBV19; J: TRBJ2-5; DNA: TGTGCCAGTAGGGTCATAGCGGGAGAGGGCCCTGTAAAGACCCAGTACTTC; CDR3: CASRVIAGEGPVKTQYF
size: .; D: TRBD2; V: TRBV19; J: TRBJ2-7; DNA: TGTGCCAGTAGTATAACAGCGGGAGGCTACGAGCAGTACTTC; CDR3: CASSITAGGYEQYF
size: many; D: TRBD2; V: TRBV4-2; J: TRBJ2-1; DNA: TGTGCCAGCAGCCTCGATTGGCCTAGCGGGGACAATGAGCAGTTCTTC; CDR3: CASSLDWPSGDNEQFF
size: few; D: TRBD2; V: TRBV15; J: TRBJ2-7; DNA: TGTGCCACCAGCAGAGTGACTAGCGGGGCGAACGAGCAGTACTTC; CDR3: CATSRVTSGANEQYF
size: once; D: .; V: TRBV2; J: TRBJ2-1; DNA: TGTGCCAGCAGGGAAAATAGCCACAATGGGCAGTTCTTC; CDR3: CASRENSHNGQFF
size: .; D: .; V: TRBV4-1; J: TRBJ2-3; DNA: TGCGCCAGCAGCCAATATTCTCACGCGGATACGCAGTATTTT; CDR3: CASSQYSHADTQYF
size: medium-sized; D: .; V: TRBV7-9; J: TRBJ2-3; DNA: TGTGCCAGCAGCTCCTTACTTTCAAGCTTTACGCAGTATTTT; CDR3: CASSSLLSSFTQYF
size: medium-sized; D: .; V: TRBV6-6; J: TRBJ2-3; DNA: TGTGCCAGCAGTTACTCCTGGACGGGCCCCACAGATACGCAGTATTTT; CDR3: CASSYSWTGPTDTQYF
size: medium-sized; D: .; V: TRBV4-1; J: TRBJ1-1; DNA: TGCGCCAGCAGCCAAGAGGCAGGACCTAACACTGAAGCTTTCTTT; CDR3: CASSQEAGPNTEAFF
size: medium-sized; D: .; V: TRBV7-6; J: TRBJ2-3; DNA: TGTGCCAGCAGCTTGGGTCAACTCGCCACAGATACGCAGTATTTT; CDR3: CASSLGQLATDTQYF
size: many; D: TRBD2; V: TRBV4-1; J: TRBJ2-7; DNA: TGCGCCAGCAGCCAAGACCCTAGCGGGAGAATTGTAAGTTACGAGCAGTACTTC; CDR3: CASSQDPSGRIVSYEQYF
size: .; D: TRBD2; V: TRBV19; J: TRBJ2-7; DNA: TGTGCCAGTAGTGCGACGACTAGCGGGATTTACGAGCAGTACTTC; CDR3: CASSATTSGIYEQYF
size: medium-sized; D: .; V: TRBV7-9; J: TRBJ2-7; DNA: TGTGCCAGCAGCCCGGTAACAGGGACCTACGAGCAGTACTTC; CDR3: CASSPVTGTYEQYF
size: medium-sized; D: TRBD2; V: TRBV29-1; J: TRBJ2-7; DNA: TGCAGCGTTGAGGGGCTAGCGGGAGTATCGGCCTACGAGCAGTACTTC; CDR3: CSVEGLAGVSAYEQYF
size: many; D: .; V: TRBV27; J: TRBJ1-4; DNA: TGTGCCAGCAGTTTCAACAGCCGCGCAGCAACTAATGAAAAACTGTTTTTT; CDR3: CASSFNSRAATNEKLFF
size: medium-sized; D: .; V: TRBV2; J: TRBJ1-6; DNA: TGTGCCAGCAGTGAAGCGCCGGCAGTGAATTCACCCCTCCACTTT; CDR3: CASSEAPAVNSPLHF
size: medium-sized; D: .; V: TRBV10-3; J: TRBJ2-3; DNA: TGTGCCATCAGTGAGTCGACAGGCGTCACAGATACGCAGTATTTT; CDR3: CAISESTGVTDTQYF
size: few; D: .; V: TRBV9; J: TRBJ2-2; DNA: TGTGCCAGCAGCGTAACCGGGGAGCTGTTTTTT; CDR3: CASSVTGELFF
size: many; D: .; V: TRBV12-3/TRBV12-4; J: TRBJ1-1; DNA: TGTGCCAGCAGTTTAGGAACCCCTGGCACTGAAGCTTTCTTT; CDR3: CASSLGTPGTEAFF
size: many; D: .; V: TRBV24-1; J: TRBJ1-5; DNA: TGTGCCATCCAGGGGAATCAGCCCCAGCATTTT; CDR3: CAIQGNQPQHF
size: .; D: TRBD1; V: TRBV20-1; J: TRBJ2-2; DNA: TGCAGTGCTAGGACCCAGGGGGCTCTGATCGGGGAGCTGTTTTTT; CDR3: CSARTQGALIGELFF
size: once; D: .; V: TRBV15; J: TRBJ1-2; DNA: TGTGCCACCAGCAGAGATCGGGACCTACACTATGGCTACGCCTTC; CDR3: CATSRDRDLHYGYAF
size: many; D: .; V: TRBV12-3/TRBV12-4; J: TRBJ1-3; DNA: TGTGCCATCTCCCAGGGAAACACCATATATTTT; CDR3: CAISQGNTIYF
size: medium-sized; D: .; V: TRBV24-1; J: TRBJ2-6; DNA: TGTGCCACCAGTGATCGACAGCTCTCTGGGGCCAACGTCCTGACTTTC; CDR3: CATSDRQLSGANVLTF
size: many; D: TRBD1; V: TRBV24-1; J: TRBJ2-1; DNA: TGTGCCATCAGGGACAGGGGAGGTGAGCAGTTCTTC; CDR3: CAIRDRGGEQFF
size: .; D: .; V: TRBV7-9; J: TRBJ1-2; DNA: TGTGCCAGCAGCCTTATGTTGGGGAGGATTGGCTACACCTTC; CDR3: CASSLMLGRIGYTF